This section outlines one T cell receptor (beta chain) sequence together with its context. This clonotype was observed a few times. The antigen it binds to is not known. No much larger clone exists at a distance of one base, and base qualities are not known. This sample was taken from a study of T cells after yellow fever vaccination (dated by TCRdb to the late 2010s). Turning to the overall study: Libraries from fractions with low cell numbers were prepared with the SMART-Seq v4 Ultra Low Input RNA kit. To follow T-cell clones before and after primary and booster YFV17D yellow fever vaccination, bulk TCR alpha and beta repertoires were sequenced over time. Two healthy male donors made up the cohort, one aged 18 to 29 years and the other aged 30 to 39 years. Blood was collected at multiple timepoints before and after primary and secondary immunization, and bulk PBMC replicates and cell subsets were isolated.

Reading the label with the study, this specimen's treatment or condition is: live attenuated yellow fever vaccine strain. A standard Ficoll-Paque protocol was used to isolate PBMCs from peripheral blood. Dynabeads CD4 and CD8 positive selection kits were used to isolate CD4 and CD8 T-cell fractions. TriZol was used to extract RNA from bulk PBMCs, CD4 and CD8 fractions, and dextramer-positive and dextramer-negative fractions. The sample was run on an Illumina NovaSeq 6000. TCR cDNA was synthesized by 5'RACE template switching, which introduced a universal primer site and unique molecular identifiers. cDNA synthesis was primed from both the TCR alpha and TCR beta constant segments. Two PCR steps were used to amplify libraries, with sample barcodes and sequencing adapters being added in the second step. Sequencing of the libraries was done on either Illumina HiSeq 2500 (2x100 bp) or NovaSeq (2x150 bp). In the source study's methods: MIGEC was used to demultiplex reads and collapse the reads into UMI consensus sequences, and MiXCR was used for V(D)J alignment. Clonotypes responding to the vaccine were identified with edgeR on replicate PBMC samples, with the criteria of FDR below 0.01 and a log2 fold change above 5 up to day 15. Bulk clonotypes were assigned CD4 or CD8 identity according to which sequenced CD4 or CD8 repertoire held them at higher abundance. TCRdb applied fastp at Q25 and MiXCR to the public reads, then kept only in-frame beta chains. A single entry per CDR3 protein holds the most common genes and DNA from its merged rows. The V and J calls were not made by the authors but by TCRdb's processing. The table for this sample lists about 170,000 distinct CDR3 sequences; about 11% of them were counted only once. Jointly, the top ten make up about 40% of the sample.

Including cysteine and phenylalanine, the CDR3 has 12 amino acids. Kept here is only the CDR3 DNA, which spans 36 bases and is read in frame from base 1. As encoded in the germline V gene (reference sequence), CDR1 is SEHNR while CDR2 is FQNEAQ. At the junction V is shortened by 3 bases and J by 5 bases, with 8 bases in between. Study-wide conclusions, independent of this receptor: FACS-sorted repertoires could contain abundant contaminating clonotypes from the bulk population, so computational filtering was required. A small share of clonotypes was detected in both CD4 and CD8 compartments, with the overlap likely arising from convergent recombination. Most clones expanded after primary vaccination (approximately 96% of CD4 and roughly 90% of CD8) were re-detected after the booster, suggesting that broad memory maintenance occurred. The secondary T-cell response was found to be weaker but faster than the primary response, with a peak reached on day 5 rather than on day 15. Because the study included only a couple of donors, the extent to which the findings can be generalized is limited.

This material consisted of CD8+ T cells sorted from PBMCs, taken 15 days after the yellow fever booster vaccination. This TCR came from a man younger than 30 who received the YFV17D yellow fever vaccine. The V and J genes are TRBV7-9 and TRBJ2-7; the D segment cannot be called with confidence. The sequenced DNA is TGTGCCAGCAGCTTGGGCCTCCACGAGCAGTACTTC. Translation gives CASSLGLHEQYF.